Following are 18 T cell receptor beta chains from one sample sequenced in a study of control samples from healthy donors and cancer patients. Measured with immunoSEQ multiplex PCR; TCRdb has only the in-frame clones, and not every one. The repertoire consists of 100,000 to 150,000 clones, with 75% to 95% occurring once and the leading ten covering about 2.3%. The sequenced material came from blood. Receptor source: a man between 35 and 55 years old in good health.

This clone was counted a few times. This chain links TRBV30 with TRBJ1-1; D gene ambiguous. This CDR3 comprises 12 residues. Germline loops: CDR1 GTSNPN, CDR2 SVGIG (reference sequence). The germline V and J ends were trimmed by 5 bases and 1 base, with 8 bases remaining between them. As DNA, the CDR3 is TGTGCCTGGGCTTGGGGGAACACTGAAGCTTTCTTT. Its translation is CAWAWGNTEAFF. The variable domain in full, completed from reference TRBV30 and TRBJ1-1, reads SQTIHQWPATLVQPVGSPLSLECTVEGTSNPNLYWYRQAAGRGLQLLFYSVGIGQISSEVPQNLSASRPQDRQFILSSKKLLLSDSGFYLCAWAWGNTEAFFGQGTRLTVV.

The chain couples TRBV9 to TRBJ1-1; D uncertain. The length of the CDR3 is 12 residues. From germline, CDR1 is SGDLS and CDR2 YYNGEE. Trimming cost V 1 base and J 7 bases, with 8 bases left between them. The CDR3 reads CASSVSAGEAFF. Here the CDR3 DNA reads TGTGCCAGCAGCGTATCGGCGGGTGAAGCTTTCTTT. The complete variable domain, with remaining parts taken from reference TRBV9 and TRBJ1-1, reads DSGVTQTPKHLITATGQRVTLRCSPRSGDLSVYWYQQSLDQGLQFLIQYYNGEERAKGNILERFSAQQFPDLHSELNLSSLELGDSALYFCASSVSAGEAFFGQGTRLTVV.

This rearrangement joins TRBV19 to TRBJ1-2; 7 nucleotides align to TRBD1. Germline V lookup: CDR1 LNHDA, CDR2 SQIVND (reference sequence). The CDR3 has 14 amino acids. The V segment lost 5 bases and the J segment 8 bases; nucleotides outside the gene matches: 11. CDR3: CASSFTDRVDGYTF. The CDR3 region has the DNA TGTGCCAGTAGTTTTACAGACAGGGTAGACGGCTACACCTTC.

V is TRBV10-1 and J is TRBJ2-7, with 8 bases fitting TRBD2. Germline V gene sequence: CDR1 WNHNN, CDR2 SYGVQD (reference sequence). The CDR3 runs 18 residues. V shed 4 bases, J shed 6 bases, and the junction held 20 bases outside the gene matches. CDR3 nucleotide sequence: TGCGCCAGCAGTGCCGCCGTAAGAGTCGGGGGGGCCCCCCTCGAGCAGTACTTC. Translating gives CASSAAVRVGGAPLEQYF.

The chain links TRBV19 to TRBJ1-5; TRBD1 might be the D (5 bases). The CDR3 runs to 16 residues. V gave up 4 bases and J gave up 0 bases, with 13 bases separating them. Germline CDR1 and CDR2: LNHDA and SQIVND (reference sequence). CDR3 bases: TGTGCCAGTAGTAATAAAAACAGGTATAGCAATCAGCCCCAGCATTTT. As protein: CASSNKNRYSNQPQHF.

The chain employs TRBV29-1 and TRBJ2-3; D is unresolved. This CDR3 has 11 residues. Germline CDR1 SQVTM, CDR2 ANQGSEA. V gave up 6 bases and J gave up 5 bases, with 9 bases separating them. The DNA for the CDR3 is TGCAGCGTCCGGGTGGGAGATACGCAGTATTTT. Translating gives CSVRVGDTQYF.

The chain has TRBV2 and TRBJ1-1; D is possibly TRBD1 (5 bases). The CDR3 is made up of 15 amino acids. Germline assignment: CDR1 SNHLY and CDR2 FYNNEI. V was shortened by 6 bases and J by 1 base, with 15 bases between the two germline ends. Here the CDR3 DNA reads TGTGCCAGCAGCCCCAATAGGGGAGGGAACACTGAAGCTTTCTTT. Encoded protein: CASSPNRGGNTEAFF. The whole variable domain, remainder taken from reference TRBV2 and TRBJ1-1, is EPEVTQTPSHQVTQMGQEVILRCVPISNHLYFYWYRQILGQKVEFLVSFYNNEISEKSEIFDDQFSVERPDGSNFTLKIRSTKLEDSAMYFCASSPNRGGNTEAFFGQGTRLTVV.

The CDR3 region has the DNA TGTGCCAGTGGGGCTAACTATGGCTACACCTTC. It yields the protein CASGANYGYTF. The rearrangement links TRBV19 to TRBJ1-2; the D is unclear. CDR3 size: 11 residues. Germline CDR1 and CDR2: LNHDA and SQIVND (reference sequence). V shed 8 bases and J shed 0 bases, with 4 bases lying between them.

This clone was observed a handful of times. The rearrangement links TRBV7-9 to TRBJ1-1; D perhaps matches TRBD1 (5 bases). The V gene lost 6 bases and the J gene lost 2 bases, with 16 bases spanning the gap. Germline values: CDR1 SEHNR, CDR2 FQNEAQ (reference sequence). The CDR3 contains 15 residues. CDR3 sequence reads: CASSRTGGLNTEAFF. The CDR3 nucleotides are TGTGCCAGCAGTCGAACGGGGGGGTTAAACACTGAAGCTTTCTTT.

The V call is TRBV18, the J call TRBJ1-2; 11 positions agree with TRBD1. CDR1 is KGHSH and CDR2 is LQKENI in the germline V gene. The trim removed 5 bases at V and 4 bases at J, leaving 6 bases unmatched. This CDR3 contains 15 residues. CDR3 loop: CASSETGTGGYGYTF. The CDR3 region has the DNA TGTGCCAGCTCAGAGACCGGGACAGGGGGCTATGGCTACACCTTC.

The chain has TRBV14 and TRBJ2-3, with 7 bases lining up with TRBD1. The CDR3 runs 17 residues. J was trimmed by 3 bases and V by 3 bases; bases with no gene match: 12. In germline, CDR1 is SGHDN, CDR2 FVKESK. The CDR3 region has the DNA TGTGCCAGCAGCCACCGAGACAGGGCCATTAGGACAGATACGCAGTATTTT. Translating it yields CASSHRDRAIRTDTQYF.

V and J are TRBV5-1 and TRBJ2-1, with D possibly called TRBD1 or TRBD2 (5 bases each). Trimming cost V 5 bases and J 4 bases, with 16 bases left between them. This CDR3 is built from 15 residues. The germline V gene has CDR1 SGHRS and CDR2 YFSETQ. The CDR3 loop reads CASSNRDPPYNEQFF. DNA of the CDR3: TGCGCCAGCAGTAACCGGGACCCCCCTTACAATGAGCAGTTCTTC.

V gene TRBV5-1 combines with J gene TRBJ1-2; D gene unclear. Germline V gene sequence: CDR1 SGHRS, CDR2 YFSETQ. V was pared by 1 base and J by 0 bases, with 10 bases between. This CDR3 is built from 15 residues. Written as DNA, the CDR3 is TGCGCCAGCAGCTTGACGCAAGGGCCTAACTATGGCTACACCTTC. Translation gives CASSLTQGPNYGYTF. The full variable domain, rest sourced from reference TRBV5-1 and TRBJ1-2, is KAGVTQTPRYLIKTRGQQVTLSCSPISGHRSVSWYQQTPGQGLQFLFEYFSETQRNKGNFPGRFSGRQFSNSRSEMNVSTLELGDSALYLCASSLTQGPNYGYTFGSGTRLTVV.

The chain is built from TRBV30 and TRBJ1-2; weak D call: TRBD1 (6 bases). Germline lookup yields CDR1 GTSNPN and CDR2 SVGIG (reference sequence). This CDR3 contains 15 residues. Trimming removed 1 base at V and 5 bases at J, with 17 bases between. The CDR3 loop reads CAWSAPGGVWYGYTF. CDR3 nucleotide sequence: TGTGCCTGGAGTGCCCCGGGGGGCGTTTGGTATGGCTACACCTTC.

V and J are TRBV5-1 and TRBJ2-5; 9 nucleotides align to TRBD1. This CDR3 comprises 14 residues. The J segment lost 5 bases and the V segment lost 0 bases, leaving 2 bases of the junction unmatched. Per germline, CDR1 SGHRS and CDR2 YFSETQ. CDR3 nucleotide sequence: TGCGCCAGCAGCTTGGGACAGGGGGGGGAGACCCAGTACTTC. Translating it yields CASSLGQGGETQYF.

CDR3 loop: CASSLGSVEKDTQYF. DNA for the CDR3: TGTGCCAGCAGCTTAGGGTCAGTGGAAAAAGATACGCAGTATTTT. The chain has TRBV7-6 and TRBJ2-3; D remains unclear. CDR3 length: 15 residues. CDR1 is SGHVS and CDR2 is FNYEAQ in the germline V gene. Trimming stripped 1 base from V and 5 bases from J, with 13 bases between.

This chain joins TRBV18 and TRBJ2-3; D remains ambiguous. CDR3 length: 13 residues. Trimming left V 2 bases short and J 2 bases short, with 5 bases between. Germline V CDR1 and CDR2: KGHSH, LQKENI. The CDR3 spells CASSPTATDTQYF. The CDR3 bases are TGTGCCAGCTCACCAACAGCCACAGATACGCAGTATTTT.

The chain employs TRBV9 and TRBJ2-1; 9 nucleotides match TRBD1. The CDR3 covers 15 residues. Germline V gene data show CDR1 as SGDLS and CDR2 as YYNGEE. Trimming cost V 5 bases and J 5 bases; bases outside gene matches: 8. CDR3: CASRGQGGTNNEQFF. CDR3 bases: TGTGCCAGCAGGGGACAGGGCGGTACCAACAATGAGCAGTTCTTC.